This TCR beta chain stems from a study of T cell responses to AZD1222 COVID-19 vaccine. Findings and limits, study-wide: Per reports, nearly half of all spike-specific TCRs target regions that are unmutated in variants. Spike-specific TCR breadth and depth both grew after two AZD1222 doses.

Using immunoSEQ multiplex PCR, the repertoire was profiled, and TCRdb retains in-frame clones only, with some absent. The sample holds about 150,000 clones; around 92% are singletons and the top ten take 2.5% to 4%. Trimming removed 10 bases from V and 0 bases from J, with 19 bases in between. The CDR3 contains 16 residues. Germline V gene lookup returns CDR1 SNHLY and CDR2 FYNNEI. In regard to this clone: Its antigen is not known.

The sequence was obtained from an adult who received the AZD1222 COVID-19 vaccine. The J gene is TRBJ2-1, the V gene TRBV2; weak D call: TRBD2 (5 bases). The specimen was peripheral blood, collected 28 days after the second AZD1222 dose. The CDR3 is CATSSGTGSSYNEQFF. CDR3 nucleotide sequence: TGTGCCACCTCGTCCGGAACGGGAAGCTCCTACAATGAGCAGTTCTTC.